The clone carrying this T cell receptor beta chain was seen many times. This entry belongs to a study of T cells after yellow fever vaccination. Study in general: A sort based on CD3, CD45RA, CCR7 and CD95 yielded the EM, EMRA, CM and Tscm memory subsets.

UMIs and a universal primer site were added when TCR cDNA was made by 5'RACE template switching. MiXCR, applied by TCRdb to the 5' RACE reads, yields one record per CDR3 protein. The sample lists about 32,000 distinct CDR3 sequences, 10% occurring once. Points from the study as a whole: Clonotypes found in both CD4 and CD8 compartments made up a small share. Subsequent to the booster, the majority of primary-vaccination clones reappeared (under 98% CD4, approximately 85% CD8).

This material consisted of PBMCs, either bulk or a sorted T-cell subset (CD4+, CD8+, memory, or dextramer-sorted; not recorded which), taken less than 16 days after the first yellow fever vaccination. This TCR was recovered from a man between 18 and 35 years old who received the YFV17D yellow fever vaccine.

The CDR3 DNA reads as TGTGCCAGCTCGGCTCGACTAGCGGGGGCCATCTACAATGAGCAGTTCTTC. Residues: CASSARLAGAIYNEQFF. The chain employs TRBV18 and TRBJ2-1, with 12 bases fitting TRBD2. CDR1 and CDR2 from the germline V gene are KGHSH and LQKENI. The CDR3 runs to 17 residues. The J segment lost 3 bases and the V segment lost 6 bases, leaving 9 bases of the junction unmatched.